The source of this TCR beta chain is a study of T cells in Graves' hyperthyroidism and ophthalmopathy (dated by TCRdb to the late 2010s). For context, the study as a whole: Peripheral blood was sampled at the time of initial diagnosis, prior to any treatment. TCR V-J signatures able to tell the groups apart were searched for in a discovery cohort of 100 patients, of whom around 43 had Graves' ophthalmopathy and more than 55 had stable Graves' hyperthyroidism. Whether ophthalmopathy could be predicted prospectively was tested in an independent validation cohort made up of 18 hyperthyroidism patients plus 17 patients who later progressed to ophthalmopathy. The roughly 90 discovery patients were divided at random into training and test sets in a 7:3 ratio. Thyroid tissue and blood T-cell repertoires from about six Graves' hyperthyroidism patients were also compared in the study. After sampling, hyperthyroidism patients received methimazole starting at 30 mg daily, and ophthalmopathy patients received high-dose intravenous methylprednisolone. According to the paper, TCR Vbeta CDR3 sequencing was carried out on more than 120 peripheral blood samples, which came from more than 40 ophthalmopathy, under 80 hyperthyroidism and around 17 progressor patients.

Points the paper makes about the study in general: In validation, progression to ophthalmopathy was predicted by the model with nearly 71% sensitivity and under 85% specificity, a median of roughly 6 months before onset. Ophthalmopathy was separated from stable hyperthyroidism by a 13 V-J signature model, with approximately 85% sensitivity and approximately 81% specificity obtained in cross-validation and 80%/75% obtained in testing. Most expanded thyroid clonotypes (frequency above 0.001) were also found in blood, which suggests that blood repertoires may mirror thyroid immune responses. Sample size was not statistically predetermined, and investigators were not blinded to group allocation.

Amplification of TCR beta CDR3 regions was carried out from RNA transcripts. The first round of RT-PCR for the TCR CDR3 was performed with the HTBI primer set and the Qiagen OneStep RT-PCR kit. The libraries were constructed in a second round of multiplex PCR and then size-selected and purified. Libraries were sequenced paired-end with 100 bp reads on an Illumina HiSeq2000. As for the authors' bioinformatics: SOAPnuke was used to process the raw data, removing reads that contained adapters or uncalled bases, had a mean Phred below 15, or lacked an exact match to the constant primer or identifier. COPE v1.2.5 was used to merge high-quality paired reads, and clonotypes were defined as unique nucleotide sequences. Clonotypes were aligned to IMGT TRBV, TRBD and TRBJ reference segments using MiTCR v1.1. Analysis was restricted to V-J combinations with a frequency above 0.0001, which covered 98% to 99.2% of repertoires. The TCS score was defined as the ratio of F50 (clonal expansion) to E x V (chaos), calculated using BLOSUM62-based TCRdist between CDR3 peptides within each V-J. Welch's t-statistics and random forest reduced fewer than 600 V-J features to under 15, which were used in a naive Bayes classifier (R e1071). TCRdb reanalyzed the raw reads on its own, using fastp at Q25 for trimming and MiXCR for clone calling, and kept in-frame beta chains. Every distinct CDR3 protein forms one entry, paired with its most common genes and DNA. None of the V and J calls come from the authors' own analysis; TCRdb made them. The sample table records about 260,000 distinct CDR3 sequences; 16% of these occur just once. The biggest ten clones account for around 30% of the sample.

This clonotype occurred many times. Its antigen has not been determined. No base-level quality is on record; no much larger clone is a single base apart. In the ophthalmopathy patients, disease was moderately to severely active, with a Clinical Activity Score of 3 or more, a NOSPECS grade of 4 or more, and a duration of less than 3 months. Any patient with an uncontrolled infection, another autoimmune disease, pregnancy or lactation was excluded. Diagnoses were established on the basis of clinical symptoms, serum thyroxine and TRAb, thyroid ultrasound, and orbital computed tomography. PBMCs were isolated from 8 to 10 ml of fresh peripheral blood by Ficoll-Paque density gradient centrifugation. Total RNA was extracted with Trizol reagent, and quality was checked on an Agilent 2100 Bioanalyzer. Sequencing used blood. This TCR was recovered from a woman aged 18-30 years with Graves' ophthalmopathy.

CDR3 reads: CASSLDGQGGTEAFF. The DNA sequence is given as TGTGCCAGCAGCTTAGACGGACAGGGGGGCACTGAAGCTTTCTTT. Recombination joined TRBV7-9 with TRBJ1-1; 10 nucleotides in the junction match TRBD1. From the cysteine up to the phenylalanine, the CDR3 has a length of 15 residues. Just CDR3 DNA is preserved here, 45 bases in frame from base 1. Based on the germline V gene (reference sequence), the CDR1 and CDR2 sequences are SEHNR and FQNEAQ. Trimmed from V: 1 base; trimmed from J: 4 bases; junction bases lacking a gene match: 3.